The T cell receptor (beta chain) described here comes from a study of Graves' ophthalmopathy and Graves' hyperthyroidism (dated 2018 in TCRdb). About the investigation overall: Peripheral blood samples were taken at the time of initial diagnosis, before any treatment was given. The roughly 90 discovery patients were divided at random into training and test sets in a 7:3 ratio. TCR beta repertoire signatures were used to distinguish Graves' ophthalmopathy from Graves' hyperthyroidism and to predict progression to ophthalmopathy. In total, 120 to 150 blood samples were TCR-sequenced: roughly 45 ophthalmopathy, around 75 hyperthyroidism and roughly 17 hyperthyroidism-to-ophthalmopathy patients. In more than 5 hyperthyroidism patients, the T-cell repertoire of thyroid tissue was compared with the T-cell repertoire of blood. To explore V-J signatures that distinguish ophthalmopathy from hyperthyroidism, a discovery set of about a hundred patients was enrolled, made up of under 50 with ophthalmopathy and some 58 with stable hyperthyroidism. After sampling, hyperthyroidism patients received methimazole starting at 30 mg daily, and ophthalmopathy patients received high-dose intravenous methylprednisolone. An independent validation cohort comprised around 19 hyperthyroidism patients and 17 patients who later progressed from hyperthyroidism to ophthalmopathy. Results and caveats for the whole study, not just this receptor: Most expanded thyroid clonotypes with a frequency above 0.001 also appeared in blood, which suggests that blood repertoires may reflect the immune response in the thyroid. Sample size was not statistically predetermined, and group allocation was not concealed from the investigators. In validation, the model predicted ophthalmopathy progression with 55% to 71% sensitivity and roughly 72% specificity; roughly eleven predicted patients were CT-confirmed with GO in a median of around 6.5 months. In cross-validation, the 13-signature model distinguished ophthalmopathy from stable hyperthyroidism with approximately 88% sensitivity and roughly 81% specificity, and in the test set the corresponding values were roughly 80% and 75%.

Ophthalmopathy patients had moderately to severely active disease, Clinical Activity Score of at least 3, NOSPECS grade of at least 4, and disease duration under 3 months. Patients with other autoimmune diseases, uncontrolled infections, pregnancy or lactation were excluded from the study. Clinical symptoms, serum thyroxine, TRAb, thyroid ultrasound and orbital computed tomography were used for diagnosis. Using Ficoll-Paque density gradient centrifugation, PBMCs were isolated from about 9.2 ml of fresh peripheral blood. Total RNA was extracted using Trizol reagent, and RNA quality was checked on an Agilent 2100 Bioanalyzer. TCR beta CDR3 regions were amplified from RNA transcripts for repertoire sequencing. The first round was an RT-PCR using HTBI primers with the Qiagen OneStep RT-PCR kit, and this first round was followed by a second-round multiplex PCR, then size selection and purification. Libraries were sequenced paired-end with 100 bp reads on an Illumina HiSeq2000. The published analysis was carried out like this. Reads were processed with SOAPnuke, discarding reads with adapters, uncalled bases, mean Phred below 15, or no exact constant-primer or identifier match. High-quality paired reads were merged with COPE v1.2.5. Each unique nucleotide sequence was treated as a clonotype, and MiTCR v1.1 was used to align the clonotypes to the IMGT TRB V, D and J references. Only V-J combinations with frequency above 0.0001 were analysed, covering approximately 99% of repertoires. For each V-J combination, a TCR clonal expansion and chaos score was defined as F50 clonal expansion divided by the chaos observed in the TCRdist matrix. Welch's t-statistics and random forest were used to reduce the features to some 13 V-J combinations, which were then used as input to a naive Bayes classifier. The similarity between thyroid and blood repertoires was quantified using the Morisita-Horn index. The public reads were quality trimmed at Q25 with fastp and then assembled into clones with MiXCR by TCRdb, keeping productive beta chains. Each CDR3 protein appears once, grouped with its most common genes and DNA. The V and J calls and clone size come from TCRdb's table, not from the authors' own analysis. Within this sample are roughly 480,000 distinct CDR3 sequences, with around 14% of them counted one time only. About 9.4% of the sample comes from the top ten.

For CDR1 and CDR2, the germline V gene lists SQVTM and ANQGSEA. Ends trimmed: V by 6 bases, J by 4 bases; bases unmatched to a gene: 15. The CDR3 goes from the cysteine to the phenylalanine over 16 residues. Only the CDR3 portion is preserved as DNA: 48 bases, with reading frame beginning at the first base. This clonotype was picked up many times. What this receptor recognizes is not known. Base qualities are missing; no much larger clone stands one base away. This chain joins TRBV29-1 to TRBJ2-7; 10 junctional bases match TRBD1. The sample consisted of blood. The receptor was derived from a woman in her twenties or thirties with Graves' ophthalmopathy. Donor details come from another sample of the same person, matched by shared clones. In nucleotides, the sequence is TGCAGCGTCGGCCAATTCCCGCGACAGGGGGCTTACGAGCAGTACTTC. It translates to CSVGQFPRQGAYEQYF.